These T cell receptor beta chains were read from a single sample in a study of cytomegalovirus exposure and HLA in healthy donors. The table came from immunoSEQ multiplex PCR; TCRdb's copy has only in-frame clones and leaves some out. The sample yields approximately 200,000 clones, 65% to 90% seen once. Sequenced sample: PBMCs. The receptors were sampled from a woman aged 25-40 years in good health and CMV-seropositive. Both conserved end residues are part of each CDR3. Fields, in order: clone size, J gene, V gene, D gene, CDR3 DNA, CDR3 protein. D genes are given only for firm matches. Expanded clones get a size class; other rows say once, few or many, or leave the size out.

- TRBJ2-3 TRBV19 - TGTGCCAGTAGCGAATCCTATCGCACAGATACGCAGTATTTT CASSESYRTDTQYF
- TRBJ2-3 TRBV29-1 - TGCAGCGTTGAAGATATAGGCACAGATACGCAGTATTTT CSVEDIGTDTQYF
- TRBJ2-1 TRBV7-3 TRBD2 TGTGCCAGCAGCCCTAGCGGGACTAGCGTCTACAATGAGCAGTTCTTC CASSPSGTSVYNEQFF
- TRBJ2-3 TRBV27 TRBD2 TGTGCCAGCAGCTCGAAACGGACTAGCGGGGGCACAGATACGCAGTATTTT CASSSKRTSGGTDTQYF
once TRBJ1-2 TRBV6-1 TRBD1 TGTGCCAGCAGTGAAGCGCAGCCAGGGGGATATGGCTACACCTTC CASSEAQPGGYGYTF
- TRBJ2-5 TRBV20-1 - TGCAGTGCGCAACTCCGGGAGACCCAGTACTTC CSAQLRETQYF
- TRBJ2-3 TRBV10-3 - TGTGCCATCAACGAAGTCGGAGATACAGATACGCAGTATTTT CAINEVGDTDTQYF
- TRBJ2-3 TRBV18 TRBD1 TGTGCCAGCTCACCGGCGACAGGGGGCACAGATACGCAGTATTTT CASSPATGGTDTQYF
- TRBJ2-7 TRBV11-1 - TGTGCCAGCAGACAGGACTCCTACGAGCAGTACTTC CASRQDSYEQYF
few TRBJ1-5 TRBV28 - TGTGCCAGCAGTTCTCCCTTGGGAGGGGATCAGCCCCAGCATTTT CASSSPLGGDQPQHF
- TRBJ2-7 TRBV29-1 TRBD1 TGCAGCGCCGGGACAGCCTACGAGCAGTACTTC CSAGTAYEQYF
- TRBJ2-2 TRBV7-6 - TGTGCCAGCAGCGTAGACAGGCCAGGGGAGCTGTTTTTT CASSVDRPGELFF
- TRBJ2-5 TRBV9 - TGTGCCAGCAGCGTAGCTGGGGGCAGGGACCGGGAGACCCAGTACTTC CASSVAGGRDRETQYF
- TRBJ2-1 TRBV6-5 - TGTGCCAGCAGTTACAGGGGAGGTGAGCAGTTCTTC CASSYRGGEQFF
- TRBJ2-3 TRBV6-1 TRBD2 TGTGCCAGCAGTGTTAGCGGGAGGGCCAGAGATACGCAGTATTTT CASSVSGRARDTQYF
many TRBJ1-5 TRBV30 TRBD1 TGTGCCTGGAGTATGGACAGGGATCAGCCCCAGCATTTT CAWSMDRDQPQHF
- TRBJ2-1 TRBV4-1 TRBD2 TGCGCCAGCAGCCAAGTGTCGGCGGGAGGAAACTACAATGAGCAGTTCTTC CASSQVSAGGNYNEQFF
- TRBJ1-4 TRBV7-9 TRBD1 TGTGCCAGCAGCCTAAGGGACAGCCCCCCAAAACTGTTTTTT CASSLRDSPPKLFF
- TRBJ1-2 TRBV2 TRBD1 TGTGCCAGCAGTTATACAGGGGGCTATGGCTACACCTTC CASSYTGGYGYTF
- TRBJ1-2 TRBV18 - TGTGCCAGCTCAGAAGGGACAACGCTGAGTAGAGGCTACACCTTC CASSEGTTLSRGYTF
- TRBJ2-5 TRBV9 - TGTGCCAGCAGCCAACAGGGAGGGAAGACCCAGTACTTC CASSQQGGKTQYF
few TRBJ1-5 TRBV7-9 TRBD1 TGTGCCAGCCAGGGGGTTGGCATCCATCAGCCCCAGCATTTT CASQGVGIHQPQHF
few TRBJ1-1 TRBV7-3 - TGTGCCAGCAGCTTAACCGGGGGGCGTACTGAAGCTTTCTTT CASSLTGGRTEAFF
- TRBJ1-1 TRBV6-5 TRBD1 TGTGCCAGCAGTTCAGCGTGGACAGGGAGGGACACTGAAGCTTTCTTT CASSSAWTGRDTEAFF
once TRBJ2-1 TRBV6-6 TRBD2 TGTGCCAGCAGTAATAGCGGGAGGAATGAGCAGTTCTTC CASSNSGRNEQFF
- TRBJ1-1 TRBV18 - TGTGCCAGCTCACCTAGGCAGGTCGGGAACACTGAAGCTTTCTTT CASSPRQVGNTEAFF
- TRBJ2-1 TRBV6-1 - TGTGCCAGCAGTGAAAAGATGAGCTCCTACAATGAGCAGTTCTTC CASSEKMSSYNEQFF
once TRBJ1-4 TRBV4-1 - TGCGCCAGCAGCCAAGATTCTCGGGGAACAGCTAATGAAAAACTGTTTTTT CASSQDSRGTANEKLFF
- TRBJ1-1 TRBV30 TRBD1 TGTGCCTGGAGTGGGCCCCAGGGGGTTACTGAAGCTTTCTTT CAWSGPQGVTEAFF
once TRBJ1-2 TRBV6-5 - TGTGCCAGCAGTTGGGAGGGTAACTATGGCTACACCTTC CASSWEGNYGYTF